Presented here are 16 T cell receptor beta chains from one specimen sequenced in a study of CD8 T cells in Susac syndrome. The RNA, roughly 0.5 to 1 ug, was put through reverse transcription using random hexamers. TCRdb fed the immunoSEQ multiplex PCR reads into MiXCR, producing one record per CDR3 protein. The data contain 70,000 to 100,000 distinct CDR3 sequences, about 96% of them seen just once; the ten biggest clones take up approximately 0.57%. What was sequenced was CD8+ T cells from PBMCs. The receptors stem from a human donor with Susac syndrome.

The chain recombines TRBV19 with TRBJ1-2; 7 bases agree with TRBD1. This CDR3 has 14 amino acids. Germline lookup yields CDR1 LNHDA and CDR2 SQIVND (reference sequence). The ends lost 8 bases at V and 8 bases at J; junction bases unmatched: 14. The CDR3: CASGRGTDLLGYTF. CDR3 coding DNA: TGTGCCAGTGGACGAGGGACAGACCTTTTGGGCTACACCTTC.

The V gene is TRBV7-9, the J gene TRBJ1-3; unclear D gene. The CDR3 runs 12 residues. Trimming took 10 bases from V and 7 from J, leaving 14 bases between them. Germline values: CDR1 SEHNR, CDR2 FQNEAQ (reference sequence). For the CDR3, the DNA is TGTGCCAACGAGTGTACGGATAACACCATATATTTT. Residues: CANECTDNTIYF.

V is TRBV4-3 and J is TRBJ2-7; 7 bases agree with TRBD2. In germline, CDR1 is LGHNA, CDR2 YSLEER. The CDR3 extends over 15 amino acids. The J segment lost 2 bases and the V segment lost 3 bases, leaving 7 bases of the junction unmatched. The CDR3 DNA is TGCGCCAGCAGCCAGAGAAGCGGGGCCGCCTACGAGCAGTACTTC. Translated, it gives CASSQRSGAAYEQYF.

The CDR3, as DNA: TGTGCCAGCAGTCCGACCCAGGGCCCTTATGTAGGCTACACCTTC. Translating it yields CASSPTQGPYVGYTF. The rearrangement links TRBV6-5 to TRBJ1-2; D is perhaps TRBD1 (5 bases). Trimming pared 5 bases from V and 8 bases from J, leaving 21 bases between. The germline V gene has CDR1 MNHEY and CDR2 SVGAGI. This CDR3 is built from 15 residues.

This clonotype came up once. V is TRBV9 and J is TRBJ1-2; 11 nucleotides match TRBD1. Germline CDR1 is SGDLS and CDR2 is YYNGEE. The CDR3 consists of 16 residues. Trimming took 3 bases from V and 8 from J; bases not matched to a gene: 12. The CDR3 bases are TGTGCCAGCAGCGCGTTGGACAGGGGGCGCGACGGCGGCTACACCTTC. Amino acid sequence: CASSALDRGRDGGYTF.

The chain joins TRBV3-1 to TRBJ1-1; D possibly corresponds to TRBD1 (5 bases). V dropped 0 bases and J dropped 1 base, with 9 bases sitting between them. The CDR3 runs 15 residues. From germline, CDR1 is LGHDT and CDR2 YNNKEL (reference sequence). CDR3 residues: CASSQDSQGNTEAFF. The CDR3 coding sequence is TGTGCCAGCAGCCAAGATAGCCAGGGGAACACTGAAGCTTTCTTT.

The genes are TRBV18 and TRBJ2-5; D might be TRBD1 (6 bases). Germline values: CDR1 KGHSH, CDR2 LQKENI. CDR3 length: 16 amino acids. V lost 0 bases and J lost 1, with 12 bases in between. CDR3 protein: CASSPPRTVFQETQYF. The CDR3 nucleotides are TGTGCCAGCTCACCACCAAGGACAGTTTTCCAAGAGACCCAGTACTTC. Full variable domain (outside the CDR3, taken from reference TRBV18 and TRBJ2-5): NAGVMQNPRHLVRRRGQEARLRCSPMKGHSHVYWYRQLPEEGLKFMVYLQKENIIDESGMPKERFSAEFPKEGPSILRIQQVVRGDSAAYFCASSPPRTVFQETQYFGPGTRLLVL.

The chain uses TRBV28 and TRBJ2-3, with D maybe TRBD1 (5 bases). CDR3 length: 15 amino acids. Germline assignment: CDR1 MDHEN and CDR2 SYDVKM. V was cut by 3 bases and J by 6 bases, with 16 bases left in between. CDR3 amino acids: CASSLTAAGWDTQYF. CDR3 in DNA: TGTGCCAGCAGTTTGACAGCCGCCGGGTGGGATACGCAGTATTTT.

This chain links TRBV4-3 with TRBJ2-2, with a possible D match to TRBD1 (6 bases). The CDR3 covers 15 residues. Germline-derived CDR1 and CDR2 are LGHNA and YSLEER. V dropped 3 bases and J dropped 2 bases, with 10 bases sitting between them. The CDR3 protein is CASSHGTTNTGELFF. DNA of the CDR3: TGCGCCAGCAGCCATGGGACAACAAACACCGGGGAGCTGTTTTTT.

V is TRBV3-1 and J is TRBJ1-2; 8 nucleotides line up with TRBD1. CDR1 LGHDT and CDR2 YNNKEL come from the germline V gene (reference sequence). The CDR3 spans 14 residues. With V trimmed by 5 bases and J by 4 bases, 6 bases remained unmatched. As DNA, the CDR3 is TGTGCCAGCAGCTTAACCGGGACAGGCTATGGCTACACCTTC. It codes for CASSLTGTGYGYTF.

The chain carries TRBV7-9 and TRBJ1-4; TRBD1 agrees at 7 bases. The CDR3 has 13 amino acids. The J segment lost 10 bases and the V segment lost 4 bases, leaving 6 bases of the junction unmatched. Germline CDR1 reads SEHNR; CDR2 reads FQNEAQ (reference sequence). The CDR3 region has the DNA TGTGCCAGCAGCTCCTCAGGGGGGGGAAAACTGTTTTTT. This codes for CASSSSGGGKLFF. The full variable domain, in which reference TRBV7-9 and TRBJ1-4 provide the parts outside the CDR3, is DTGVSQNPRHKITKRGQNVTFRCDPISEHNRLYWYRQTLGQGPEFLTYFQNEAQLEKSRLLSDRFSAERPKGSFSTLEIQRTEQGDSAMYLCASSSSGGGKLFFGSGTQLSVL.

The genes are TRBV5-4 and TRBJ2-3, with unresolved D. CDR1 and CDR2 from the germline V gene are SGHNT and YYREEE (reference sequence). The V end lost 0 bases, the J end lost 2 bases, and 7 bases lay between the germline ends. This CDR3 has 14 residues. CDR3 nucleotide sequence: TGTGCCAGCAGCTTGGATCCACTCACAGATACGCAGTATTTT. This sequence encodes CASSLDPLTDTQYF.

The rearrangement links TRBV30 to TRBJ2-5; tentatively, D is TRBD1 (7 bases). Per germline, CDR1 GTSNPN and CDR2 SVGIG (reference sequence). V lost 5 bases and J 5 bases, leaving 21 bases between the germline ends. There are 15 residues in the CDR3. CDR3 protein: CAWALATGTGETQYF. The CDR3 nucleotides read TGTGCCTGGGCCCTAGCGACAGGGACGGGGGAGACCCAGTACTTC.

This rearrangement joins TRBV14 to TRBJ2-3, with D perhaps matching TRBD1 or TRBD2 (5 bases each). CDR1 and CDR2 from the germline V gene are SGHDN and FVKESK. The CDR3 is made up of 17 amino acids. Trimming removed 1 base from V and 3 bases from J, with 17 bases in between. The CDR3 region is CASSQAAPREGTDTQYF. The CDR3, as DNA: TGTGCCAGCAGCCAAGCGGCGCCAAGAGAGGGGACAGATACGCAGTATTTT.

This clonotype occurred once. This chain connects TRBV7-2 to TRBJ1-1; D is possibly TRBD1 (5 bases). Looked up from germline, CDR1 is SGHTA and CDR2 is FQGNSA. CDR3 length: 13 residues. The V and J ends lost 5 bases and 11 bases respectively, with 18 bases between them. The DNA for the CDR3 is TGTGCCAGCAGCCCCCGCGGGGGGAGTTCGGCTTTCTTT. It yields the protein CASSPRGGSSAFF.

This clonotype is a singleton in its sample. This sequence joins TRBV7-9 and TRBJ2-3; tentative D call: TRBD1 (6 bases). CDR3 length: 16 amino acids. Between the trimmed V and J ends, which lost 5 bases and 2 bases, there was a span of 17 bases. Germline V gene lookup returns CDR1 SEHNR and CDR2 FQNEAQ (reference sequence). The CDR3 protein is CASSRVGQGITDTQYF. The CDR3 nucleotides read TGTGCCAGCAGCCGGGTTGGGCAGGGGATCACAGATACGCAGTATTTT.